The 28 T cell receptor beta chains listed next were all sequenced from one sample in a study of T cell repertoires in cytomegalovirus infection. One entry per CDR3 protein results from TCRdb running MiXCR on the reads. The repertoire holds about 360,000 distinct CDR3 sequences, with over 15% as singletons. The sequenced material came from PBMCs. These receptors came from a human donor in good health (CMV status not recorded). Some clones in this sample may be carry-over from other donors' samples.

This chain links TRBV19 with TRBJ1-5; D may be TRBD1 (5 bases). The CDR3 runs to 12 residues. From germline, CDR1 is LNHDA and CDR2 SQIVND (reference sequence). V lost 8 bases to trimming and J lost 7 bases, with 12 bases between them. This chain's CDR3 is CASGAGGQPQHF. Written as DNA, the CDR3 is TGTGCCAGTGGGGCGGGGGGGCAGCCCCAGCATTTT. Filled out from reference TRBV19 and TRBJ1-5, the complete variable domain reads DGGITQSPKYLFRKEGQNVTLSCEQNLNHDAMYWYRQDPGQGLRLIYYSQIVNDFQKGDIAEGYSVSREKKESFPLTVTSAQKNPTAFYLCASGAGGQPQHFGDGTRLSIL.

In this sample, this clonotype turned up a few times. This chain uses TRBV6-1 with TRBJ2-5; 8 bases fit TRBD1. CDR3 length: 13 amino acids. From germline, CDR1 is MNHNS and CDR2 SASEGT. V trimming: 7 bases; J trimming: 5 bases; junction bases outside the gene matches: 6. In DNA, the CDR3 is TGTGCCAGCACCTCGACAGGGGACGAGACCCAGTACTTC. Translated, it gives CASTSTGDETQYF.

This clonotype was detected many times. V and J are TRBV7-2 and TRBJ2-7; a possible D gene is TRBD2 (5 bases). The CDR3 loop spans 13 amino acids. CDR1 is SGHTA and CDR2 is FQGNSA in the germline V gene. V was cut by 3 bases and J by 3 bases, with 9 bases left in between. This chain's CDR3 is CASSFGVCYEQYF. DNA for the CDR3: TGTGCCAGCAGCTTCGGGGTTTGCTACGAGCAGTACTTC.

This clonotype occurred a few times. This chain connects TRBV2 to TRBJ2-7; D call uncertain. The CDR3 totals 14 residues. CDR1 is SNHLY, CDR2 FYNNEI, per germline. V lost 2 bases and J 5 bases, leaving 13 bases between the germline ends. The CDR3 bases are TGTGCCAGCAGTGAAACTCCCAGTGTCCACGAGCAGTACTTC. As protein: CASSETPSVHEQYF.

The J gene is TRBJ2-1, the V gene TRBV28; D unclear. The V and J ends lost 8 bases and 0 bases respectively, with 14 bases between them. This CDR3 is built from 15 residues. Germline V gene lookup returns CDR1 MDHEN and CDR2 SYDVKM. CDR3 protein: CASPPDPVSYNEQFF. As DNA, the CDR3 is TGTGCCAGCCCCCCCGATCCGGTCTCCTACAATGAGCAGTTCTTC.

The gene calls are TRBV28 and TRBJ2-7; no reliable D call. This CDR3 has 14 amino acids. CDR1 MDHEN and CDR2 SYDVKM come from the germline V gene. Deletions cut 5 bases from V and 3 bases from J, with 14 bases between. In nucleotides, the CDR3 is TGTGCCAGCAGTCCAGTCCTCGAGGTCTACGAGCAGTACTTC. Translated: CASSPVLEVYEQYF.

There are a few counts of this clonotype. V gene TRBV7-6 combines with J gene TRBJ1-1; 9 bases are shared with TRBD1. The CDR3 is made up of 15 amino acids. CDR1 is SGHVS, CDR2 FNYEAQ, per germline. V trimming: 5 bases; J trimming: 7 bases; junction bases outside the gene matches: 11. The CDR3 nucleotides read TGTGCCAGCAGCGTTACGTACAGGGGGCATCTTGAAGCTTTCTTT. It codes for CASSVTYRGHLEAFF.

The gene calls are TRBV7-9 and TRBJ2-6; 7 positions match TRBD1. The CDR3 has 18 amino acids. V lost 5 bases and J lost 0; bases outside the gene matches: 10. Germline CDR1 reads SEHNR; CDR2 reads FQNEAQ (reference sequence). CDR3 nucleotides: TGTGCCAGCAGCCCCCCCCATCGGGACAGCTCTGGGGCCAACGTCCTGACTTTC. This translates into CASSPPHRDSSGANVLTF.

The J gene is TRBJ1-6, the V gene TRBV28; TRBD1 aligns across 10 bases. The junction had 12 bases not matched to a gene; V was cut back by 3 bases and J by 7 bases. This CDR3 has 18 amino acids. From germline, CDR1 is MDHEN and CDR2 SYDVKM. DNA of the CDR3: TGTGCCAGCAGTTTTTTGGGACAGGGGACCATCGGGAATTCACCCCTCCACTTT. Protein product: CASSFLGQGTIGNSPLHF.

The chain links TRBV6-5 to TRBJ1-5; D ambiguous. V shed 0 bases and J shed 3 bases, with 12 bases lying between them. This CDR3 comprises 16 residues. Looked up from germline, CDR1 is MNHEY and CDR2 is SVGAGI. The CDR3 loop is CASSYSLPGNNQPQHF. Here the CDR3 DNA reads TGTGCCAGCAGTTACTCCCTGCCGGGTAACAATCAGCCCCAGCATTTT.

This clonotype was observed a handful of times. The chain couples TRBV6-1 to TRBJ2-2; no definite D call. Trimming pared 4 bases from V and 3 bases from J, leaving 15 bases between. The CDR3 has 16 amino acids. CDR1 and CDR2 (germline): MNHNS, SASEGT. In DNA form, the CDR3 reads TGTGCCAGCAGTGCCAGAACCGGGCTACACACCGGGGAGCTGTTTTTT. Residues: CASSARTGLHTGELFF.

This clonotype was recorded many times. This chain links TRBV19 with TRBJ1-3; no reliable D call. Trimming took 7 bases from V and 3 from J, leaving 13 bases between them. CDR3 size: 14 residues. In germline, CDR1 is LNHDA, CDR2 SQIVND (reference sequence). The CDR3 reads CASTAAGYGNTIYF. The CDR3 region has the DNA TGTGCCAGTACGGCGGCGGGCTATGGAAACACCATATATTTT.

The chain combines TRBV11-2 with TRBJ2-1, with D possibly being TRBD2 (5 bases). V lost 1 base and J 10 bases, leaving 14 bases between the germline ends. This CDR3 has 14 amino acids. Germline V gene sequence: CDR1 SGHAT, CDR2 FQNNGV. The CDR3 is CASSLGGWETEQFF. In DNA form, the CDR3 reads TGTGCCAGCAGCTTAGGGGGATGGGAGACGGAGCAGTTCTTC.

The V call is TRBV7-2, the J call TRBJ2-1; 8 bases fit TRBD2. The length of the CDR3 is 15 residues. V gave up 2 bases and J gave up 4 bases; unmatched junction bases: 4. Germline values: CDR1 SGHTA, CDR2 FQGNSA. CDR3 coding DNA: TGTGCCAGCAGCTTACTCGGGGGGGGGTACAATGAGCAGTTCTTC. Encoded protein: CASSLLGGGYNEQFF.

The V gene is TRBV28, the J gene TRBJ1-4; 9 nucleotides match TRBD1. Trimming took 8 bases from V and 8 from J; bases not matched to a gene: 12. CDR3 length: 15 residues. The germline gives CDR1 MDHEN, CDR2 SYDVKM. The CDR3 reads CASSENRGRTEKLFF. In DNA form, the CDR3 reads TGTGCCAGCTCAGAAAACAGGGGGCGAACGGAAAAACTGTTTTTT.

Ten or more counts support this clonotype. CDR3 region: CASSPGTSNYEQYF. CDR3 bases: TGTGCCAGTAGCCCCGGGACTAGTAACTACGAGCAGTACTTC. The chain combines TRBV19 with TRBJ2-7; 8 bases map to TRBD2. Germline loops: CDR1 LNHDA, CDR2 SQIVND (reference sequence). The CDR3 is 14 residues long. The V gene end was trimmed by 6 bases and the J gene end by 3 bases; junction bases not matched to a gene: 7.

This chain connects TRBV27 to TRBJ1-1; D gene uncertain. The V gene's germline CDR1 is MNHEY and CDR2 SMNVEV (reference sequence). Between the trimmed V and J ends, which lost 8 bases and 2 bases, there was a span of 6 bases. The CDR3 consists of 11 residues. The CDR3 DNA sequence: TGTGCCAGCGAATCTAACACTGAAGCTTTCTTT. Protein sequence: CASESNTEAFF.

V is TRBV29-1 and J is TRBJ1-2, with TRBD1 as a possible D gene (6 bases). This CDR3 has 12 amino acids. From germline, CDR1 is SQVTM and CDR2 ANQGSEA. The V end lost 7 bases, the J end lost 0 bases, and 9 bases lay between the germline ends. This chain's CDR3 is CSGTAPNYGYTF. The CDR3 DNA sequence: TGCAGCGGGACAGCACCTAACTATGGCTACACCTTC.

This rearrangement joins TRBV14 to TRBJ2-1; D tentatively fits TRBD1 or TRBD2 (6 bases each). There are 13 residues in the CDR3. Germline V gene data show CDR1 as SGHDN and CDR2 as FVKESK. Trimming stripped 1 base from V and 9 bases from J, with 10 bases between. The CDR3 loop reads CASSQVWGAEQFF. The CDR3 region has the DNA TGTGCCAGCAGCCAAGTGTGGGGGGCTGAGCAGTTCTTC.

A remark on this clonotype: A much larger clone lies one base from this, so it may be a read error. The rearrangement joins TRBV4-3 to TRBJ2-7, with unresolved D. Trimming took 0 bases from V and 2 from J, leaving 11 bases between them. Germline CDR1 reads LGHNA; CDR2 reads YSLEER. This CDR3 region has 15 residues. The DNA for the CDR3 is TGCGCCAGCAGCCAAGAAAGAGGCTGGCCCTACGAGCAGTACTTC. It specifies CASSQERGWPYEQYF.

This clonotype was seen ten or more times. The chain combines TRBV7-2 with TRBJ2-7, with D possibly TRBD1 on 6 matching bases. The ends were cut back, 5 bases at V and 0 bases at J, with 20 bases in the middle. Germline loops: CDR1 SGHTA, CDR2 FQGNSA. This CDR3 comprises 17 residues. DNA for the CDR3: TGTGCCAGCAGCCCAGACTACGGGACACTCGACTCCTACGAGCAGTACTTC. Translated, it gives CASSPDYGTLDSYEQYF.

The chain uses TRBV2 and TRBJ1-1, with a tentative D call TRBD1 (6 bases). This CDR3 spans 12 amino acids. Germline loops: CDR1 SNHLY, CDR2 FYNNEI. V was trimmed by 8 bases and J by 7 bases, leaving 14 bases between them. In nucleotides, the CDR3 is TGTGCCAGCGGGAAAACAGGGTATGAAGCTTTCTTT. The encoded protein is CASGKTGYEAFF.

The chain has TRBV12-3 or TRBV12-4 and TRBJ2-1; no definite D call. The CDR3 runs to 14 residues. Trimming took 5 bases from V and 3 from J, leaving 11 bases between them. CDR3: CASSRTDVYNEQFF. The CDR3 DNA follows: TGTGCCAGCAGTCGGACCGACGTCTACAATGAGCAGTTCTTC.

The gene calls are TRBV6-6 and TRBJ2-6; D gene ambiguous. Germline V gives CDR1 MNHNY, CDR2 SVGAGI (reference sequence). The CDR3 is 15 amino acids. Deletions cut 2 bases from V and 0 bases from J, with 5 bases between. The CDR3 bases are TGTGCCAGCAGTTACCCCCGCTCTGGGGCCAACGTCCTGACTTTC. This encodes CASSYPRSGANVLTF.

This clonotype was observed a few times. The V call is TRBV7-9, the J call TRBJ1-4; 8 bases match TRBD1. This CDR3 comprises 15 residues. V lost 4 bases to trimming and J lost 4 bases; unmatched junction nucleotides: 5. The germline CDR1 and CDR2 sequences are SEHNR and FQNEAQ (reference sequence). This CDR3 is CASSSAQGVNEKLFF. CDR3 coding DNA: TGTGCCAGCAGCTCGGCACAGGGGGTTAATGAAAAACTGTTTTTT.

The chain couples TRBV19 to TRBJ2-1; D gene unclear. Germline lookup yields CDR1 LNHDA and CDR2 SQIVND (reference sequence). Trimming took 3 bases from V and 6 from J, leaving 12 bases between them. This CDR3 is 14 amino acids long. This CDR3 reads CASSIFAFLNEQFF. DNA for the CDR3: TGTGCCAGTAGTATTTTTGCATTCCTCAATGAGCAGTTCTTC.

The table lists this clonotype with many counts. The rearrangement joins TRBV7-2 to TRBJ1-1, with D perhaps TRBD1 (5 bases). The germline V gene encodes CDR1 SGHTA and CDR2 FQGNSA. Trimming removed 5 bases from V and 5 bases from J, with 15 bases in between. The CDR3 covers 14 residues. CDR3 sequence (DNA): TGTGCCAGCAGCAAAGACGGGGCTTGGACTGAAGCTTTCTTT. Its translation is CASSKDGAWTEAFF.

The chain combines TRBV6-2 or TRBV6-3 with TRBJ2-3; TRBD2 agrees at 12 bases. CDR1 and CDR2 (germline): MNHEY, SVGEGT. CDR3 length: 18 residues. V lost 7 bases to trimming and J lost 8 bases; unmatched junction nucleotides: 19. CDR3 protein: CASTPHPTSGGTHGTQYF. In nucleotides, the CDR3 is TGTGCCAGCACTCCTCACCCGACTAGCGGGGGAACCCACGGTACGCAGTATTTT.